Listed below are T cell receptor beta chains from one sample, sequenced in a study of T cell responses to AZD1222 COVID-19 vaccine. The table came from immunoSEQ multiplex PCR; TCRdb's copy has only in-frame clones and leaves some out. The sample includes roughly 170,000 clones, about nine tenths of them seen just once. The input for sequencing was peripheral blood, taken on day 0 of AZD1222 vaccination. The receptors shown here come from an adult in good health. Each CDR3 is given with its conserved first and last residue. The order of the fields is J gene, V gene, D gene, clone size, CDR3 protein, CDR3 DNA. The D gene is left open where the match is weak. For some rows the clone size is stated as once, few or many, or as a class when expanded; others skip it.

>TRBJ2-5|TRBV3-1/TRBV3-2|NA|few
CASSQDLSMKTQYF
TGTGCCAGCAGCCAAGACCTGTCGATGAAGACCCAGTACTTC
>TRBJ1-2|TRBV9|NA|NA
CASSVATGGYGYTF
TGTGCCAGCAGCGTAGCTACCGGGGGCTATGGCTACACCTTC
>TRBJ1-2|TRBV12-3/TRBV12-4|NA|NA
CASGGNYGYTF
TGTGCCAGCGGGGGTAACTATGGCTACACCTTC
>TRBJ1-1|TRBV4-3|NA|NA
CASSPSVLRGSAEAFF
TGCGCCAGCAGCCCCTCCGTTTTGAGGGGATCGGCTGAAGCTTTCTTT
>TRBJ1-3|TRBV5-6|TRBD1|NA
CASSPRTGRAGNTIYF
TGTGCCAGCAGCCCACGGACAGGGAGAGCTGGAAACACCATATATTTT
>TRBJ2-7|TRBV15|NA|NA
CATSRDLSYEQYF
TGTGCCACCAGCAGAGATCTAAGCTACGAGCAGTACTTC
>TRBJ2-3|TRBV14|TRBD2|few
CASSLPGERGLYF
TGTGCCAGCAGCCTCCCTGGGGAGCGGGGATTGTATTTT
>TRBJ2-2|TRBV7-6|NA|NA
CASSPQDGNGNTGELFF
TGTGCCAGCAGCCCCCAGGACGGAAATGGCAACACCGGGGAGCTGTTTTTT
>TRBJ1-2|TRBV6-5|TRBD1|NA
CASRQGSLGGYTF
TGTGCCAGCAGACAGGGGTCCCTTGGAGGCTACACCTTC
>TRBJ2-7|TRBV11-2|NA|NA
CASSLDYEQYF
TGTGCCAGCAGCCTTGACTACGAGCAGTACTTC
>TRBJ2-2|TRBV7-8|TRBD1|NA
CASSRDRVAGELFF
TGTGCCAGCAGCCGAGACAGGGTCGCCGGGGAGCTGTTTTTT
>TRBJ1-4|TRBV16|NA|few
CASSPSANEKLFF
TGTGCCAGCAGCCCCAGCGCGAATGAAAAACTGTTTTTT
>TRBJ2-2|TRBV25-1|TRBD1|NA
CASRGQMNTGELFF
TGTGCCAGCAGGGGACAGATGAACACCGGGGAGCTGTTTTTT
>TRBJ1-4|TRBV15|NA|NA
CATSRSGIRRREKLFF
TGTGCCACCAGCAGATCAGGGATACGGAGGCGGGAAAAACTGTTTTTT
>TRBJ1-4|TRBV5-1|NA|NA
CASSLSGDRGEKLFF
TGCGCCAGCAGCTTGTCGGGAGACCGGGGTGAAAAACTGTTTTTT
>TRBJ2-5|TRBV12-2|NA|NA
CASRLFRGGETQYF
TGTGCAAGTCGCTTATTCAGGGGTGGGGAGACCCAGTACTTC
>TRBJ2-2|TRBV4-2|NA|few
CASSPNGGVTGELFF
TGTGCCAGCAGCCCTAACGGGGGAGTGACCGGGGAGCTGTTTTTT
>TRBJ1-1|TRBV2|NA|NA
CASSGWGVNTEAFF
TGTGCCAGCAGTGGATGGGGGGTGAACACTGAAGCTTTCTTT
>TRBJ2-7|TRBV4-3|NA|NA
CASSQDPPFGYYEQYF
TGCGCCAGCAGCCAAGATCCTCCCTTTGGTTACTACGAGCAGTACTTC
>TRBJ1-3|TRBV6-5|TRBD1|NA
CASRRGTGGNTIYF
TGTGCCAGCAGACGTGGGACAGGGGGAAACACCATATATTTT
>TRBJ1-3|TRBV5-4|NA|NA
CASSLSTDSGNTIYF
TGTGCCAGCAGCCTATCGACTGATTCTGGAAACACCATATATTTT
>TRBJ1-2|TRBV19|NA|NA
CASSISGRRAYGYTF
TGTGCCAGTAGTATCTCGGGGAGACGGGCCTATGGCTACACCTTC
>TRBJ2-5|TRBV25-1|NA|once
CASRPWNIQETQYF
TGTGCCAGCCGACCGTGGAACATACAAGAGACCCAGTACTTC
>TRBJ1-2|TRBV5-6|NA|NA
CASSFSGVTGYTF
TGTGCCAGCAGCTTTAGTGGGGTCACTGGCTACACCTTC
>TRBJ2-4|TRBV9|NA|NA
CASSVGGTAKLAKNIQYF
TGTGCCAGCAGCGTAGGTGGCACAGCCAAACTAGCCAAAAACATTCAGTACTTC
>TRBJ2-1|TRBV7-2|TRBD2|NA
CASSPRRAGDFDEQFF
TGTGCCAGCAGCCCACGTCGAGCGGGGGATTTCGATGAGCAGTTCTTC
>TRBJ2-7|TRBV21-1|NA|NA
CASRGRSSYEQYF
TGTGCCAGTCGGGGCCGTAGCTCCTACGAGCAGTACTTC
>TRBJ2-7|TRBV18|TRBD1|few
CASSPRPGQATYEQYF
TGTGCCAGCTCACCACGCCCGGGACAGGCCACCTACGAGCAGTACTTC
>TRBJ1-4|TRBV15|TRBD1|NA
CATRRQGGNEKLFF
TGTGCCACCCGCCGACAGGGTGGAAATGAAAAACTGTTTTTT
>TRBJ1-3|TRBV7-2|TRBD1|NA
CASSFTGGAGNTIYF
TGTGCCAGCAGCTTCACAGGGGGTGCTGGAAACACCATATATTTT
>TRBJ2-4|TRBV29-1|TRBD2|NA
CSVLGGAKNIQYF
TGCAGCGTGCTGGGGGGGGCCAAAAACATTCAGTACTTC
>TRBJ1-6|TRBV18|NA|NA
CASSPEQVLDSPLHF
TGTGCCAGCTCACCGGAACAGGTTCTAGATTCACCCCTCCACTTT
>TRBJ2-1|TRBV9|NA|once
CASSFRGEQFF
TGTGCCAGCAGCTTCCGCGGTGAGCAGTTCTTC
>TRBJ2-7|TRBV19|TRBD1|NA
CASSSGGMGEQYF
TGTGCCAGTAGTTCAGGGGGCATGGGCGAGCAGTACTTC
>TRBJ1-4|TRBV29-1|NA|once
CSVEESEKLFF
TGCAGCGTTGAAGAAAGTGAAAAACTGTTTTTT
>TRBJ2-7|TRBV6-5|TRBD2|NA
CASSYGRGGSYEQYF
TGTGCCAGCAGTTACGGGCGGGGAGGGAGCTACGAGCAGTACTTC
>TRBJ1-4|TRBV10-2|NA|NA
CASSEQGYADEKLFF
TGCGCCAGCAGTGAACAGGGTTATGCGGATGAAAAACTGTTTTTT
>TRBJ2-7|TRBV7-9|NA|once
CASSLEGRLNEQYF
TGTGCCAGCAGCTTAGAGGGGCGCCTCAACGAGCAGTACTTC
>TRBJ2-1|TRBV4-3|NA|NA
CASSQVYGGGGSYNEQFF
TGCGCCAGCAGCCAAGTCTATGGGGGCGGGGGCTCCTACAATGAGCAGTTCTTC
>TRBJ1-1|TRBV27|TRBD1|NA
CASSLWTGGTEAFF
TGTGCCAGCAGTTTATGGACAGGGGGCACTGAAGCTTTCTTT
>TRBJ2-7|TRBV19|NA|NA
CASSKAETYEQYF
TGTGCCAGTAGTAAGGCAGAAACCTACGAGCAGTACTTC
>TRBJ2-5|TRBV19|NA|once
CASSINQRETQYF
TGTGCCAGTAGTATAAACCAGCGAGAGACCCAGTACTTC
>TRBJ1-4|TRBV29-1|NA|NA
CSVDPPREKLFF
TGCAGCGTCGACCCGCCGAGGGAAAAACTGTTTTTT
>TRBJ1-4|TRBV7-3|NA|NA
CASSPGQMMGEKLFF
TGTGCCAGCAGCCCAGGACAGATGATGGGTGAAAAACTGTTTTTT
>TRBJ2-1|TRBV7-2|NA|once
CASSPDRGRSDEQFF
TGTGCCAGCAGCCCCGACCGGGGGCGCTCGGATGAGCAGTTCTTC
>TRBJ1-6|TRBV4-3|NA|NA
CASSQDLRSPLHF
TGCGCCAGCAGCCAAGATCTCCGCTCACCCCTCCACTTT
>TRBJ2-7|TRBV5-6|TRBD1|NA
CASSWTGESYEQYF
TGTGCCAGCAGCTGGACAGGGGAGTCCTACGAGCAGTACTTC
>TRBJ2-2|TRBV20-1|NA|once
CSASDPGGRGYTGELFF
TGCAGTGCTAGTGACCCCGGGGGCAGGGGGTACACCGGGGAGCTGTTTTTT
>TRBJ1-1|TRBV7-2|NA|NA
CASSSRQGPASEAFF
TGTGCCAGCAGCTCCCGACAAGGGCCTGCTAGTGAAGCTTTCTTT
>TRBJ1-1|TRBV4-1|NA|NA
CASSQVNTEAFF
TGCGCCAGCAGCCAGGTGAACACTGAAGCTTTCTTT
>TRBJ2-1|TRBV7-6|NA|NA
CASSPRGGLSYNEQFF
TGTGCCAGCAGCCCGAGGGGGGGCCTATCATACAATGAGCAGTTCTTC
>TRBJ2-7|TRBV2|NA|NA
CASSDQGYEQYF
TGTGCCAGCAGCGACCAGGGTTACGAGCAGTACTTC
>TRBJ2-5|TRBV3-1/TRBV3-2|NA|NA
CASSQAVETQYF
TGTGCCAGCAGCCAAGCGGTGGAGACCCAGTACTTC
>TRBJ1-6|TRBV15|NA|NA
CATSRGLGNSPLHF
TGTGCCACCAGCAGAGGATTGGGGAATTCACCCCTCCACTTT
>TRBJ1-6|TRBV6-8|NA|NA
CASSYSGHLDRAPLHF
TGTGCCAGCAGTTACTCGGGACACTTGGATCGTGCACCCCTCCACTTT